This TCR beta chain was captured by sequencing in a study of T cell responses to AZD1222 COVID-19 vaccine. Overall study findings and caveats: Reports indicate that nearly half of spike-specific TCRs are directed at unmutated variant regions. Across the whole spike, CD4 TCRs peaked at regions 160-218 and 743-854.

This CDR3 region has 17 residues. Trimming took 0 bases from V and 2 from J, leaving 13 bases between them. The germline V gene encodes CDR1 MDHEN and CDR2 SYDVKM. Notes on this clone: Its antigen is not identified.

TCRdb keeps only in-frame clones here, not all; method: immunoSEQ multiplex PCR. The sample lists tens of thousands of clones; roughly 90% were seen once. The source was peripheral blood, collected on day 0 of AZD1222 vaccination. The source of this sequence is an adult in good health. The J gene is TRBJ2-2, the V gene TRBV28; D may be TRBD1 (5 bases). This CDR3 reads CASSLWDIGLNTGELFF. DNA for the CDR3: TGTGCCAGCAGTTTATGGGACATCGGATTAAACACCGGGGAGCTGTTTTTT.